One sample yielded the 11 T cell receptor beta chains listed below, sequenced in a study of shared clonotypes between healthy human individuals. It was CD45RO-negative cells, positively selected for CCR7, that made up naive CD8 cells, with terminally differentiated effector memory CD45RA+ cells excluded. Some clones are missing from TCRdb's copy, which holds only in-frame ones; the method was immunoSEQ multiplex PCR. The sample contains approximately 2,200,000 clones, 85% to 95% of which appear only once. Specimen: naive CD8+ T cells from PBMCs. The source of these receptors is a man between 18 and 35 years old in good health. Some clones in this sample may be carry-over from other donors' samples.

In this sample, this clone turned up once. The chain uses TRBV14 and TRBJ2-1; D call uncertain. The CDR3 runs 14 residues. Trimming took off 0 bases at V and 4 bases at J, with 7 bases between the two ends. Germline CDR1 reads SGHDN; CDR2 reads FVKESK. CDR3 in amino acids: CASSQDEEYNEQFF. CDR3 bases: TGTGCCAGCAGCCAAGACGAGGAGTACAATGAGCAGTTCTTC.

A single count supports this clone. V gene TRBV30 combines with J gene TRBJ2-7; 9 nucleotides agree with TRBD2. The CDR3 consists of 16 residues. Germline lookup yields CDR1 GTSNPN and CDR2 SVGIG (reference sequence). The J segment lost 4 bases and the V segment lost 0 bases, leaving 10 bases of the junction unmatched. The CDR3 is CAWSVNPLAGLYEQYF. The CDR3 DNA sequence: TGTGCCTGGAGTGTAAACCCCCTAGCGGGACTTTACGAGCAGTACTTC. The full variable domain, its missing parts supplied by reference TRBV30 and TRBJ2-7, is SQTIHQWPATLVQPVGSPLSLECTVEGTSNPNLYWYRQAAGRGLQLLFYSVGIGQISSEVPQNLSASRPQDRQFILSSKKLLLSDSGFYLCAWSVNPLAGLYEQYFGPGTRLTVT.

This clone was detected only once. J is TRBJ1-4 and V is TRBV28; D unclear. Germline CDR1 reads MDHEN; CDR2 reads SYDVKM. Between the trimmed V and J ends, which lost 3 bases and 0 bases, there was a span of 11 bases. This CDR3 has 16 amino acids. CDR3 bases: TGTGCCAGCAGTTTGGTGGCTTTTGCAACTAATGAAAAACTGTTTTTT. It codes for CASSLVAFATNEKLFF.

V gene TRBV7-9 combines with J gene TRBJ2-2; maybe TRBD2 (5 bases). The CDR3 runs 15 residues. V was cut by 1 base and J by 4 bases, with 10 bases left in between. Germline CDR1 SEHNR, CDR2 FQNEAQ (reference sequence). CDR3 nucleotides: TGTGCCAGCAGCTTAGAGCGGTTAATCACCGGGGAGCTGTTTTTT. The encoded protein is CASSLERLITGELFF.

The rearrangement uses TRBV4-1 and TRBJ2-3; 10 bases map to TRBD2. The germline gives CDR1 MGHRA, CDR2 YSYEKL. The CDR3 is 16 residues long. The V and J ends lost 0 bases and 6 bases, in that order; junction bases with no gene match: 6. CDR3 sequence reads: CASSQESGRAFDTQYF. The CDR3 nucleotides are TGCGCCAGCAGCCAAGAAAGCGGGAGGGCTTTCGATACGCAGTATTTT.

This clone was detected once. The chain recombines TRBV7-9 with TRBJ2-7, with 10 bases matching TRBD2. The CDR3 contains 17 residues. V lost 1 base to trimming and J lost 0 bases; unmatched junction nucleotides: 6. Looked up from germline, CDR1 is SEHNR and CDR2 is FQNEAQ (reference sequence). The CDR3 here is CASSLGGLAGVSYEQYF. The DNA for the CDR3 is TGTGCCAGCAGCTTAGGTGGTCTAGCGGGGGTCTCCTACGAGCAGTACTTC.

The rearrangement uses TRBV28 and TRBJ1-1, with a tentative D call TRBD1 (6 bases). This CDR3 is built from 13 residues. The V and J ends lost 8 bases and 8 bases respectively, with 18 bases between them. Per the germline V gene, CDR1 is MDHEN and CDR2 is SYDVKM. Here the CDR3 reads CASAPRGSPEAFF. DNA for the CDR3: TGTGCCAGCGCCCCAAGGGGGTCGCCCGAAGCTTTCTTT.

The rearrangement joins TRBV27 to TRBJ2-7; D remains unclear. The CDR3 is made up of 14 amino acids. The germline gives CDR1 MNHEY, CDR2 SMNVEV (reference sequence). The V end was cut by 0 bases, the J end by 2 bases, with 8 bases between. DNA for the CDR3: TGTGCCAGCAGTTTATCCCTAGAAGCCTACGAGCAGTACTTC. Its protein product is CASSLSLEAYEQYF.

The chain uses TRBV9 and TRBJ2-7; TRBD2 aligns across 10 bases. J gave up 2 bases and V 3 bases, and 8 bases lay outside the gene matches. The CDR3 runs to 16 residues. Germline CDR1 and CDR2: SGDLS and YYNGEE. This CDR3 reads CASSGGSSGRPYEQYF. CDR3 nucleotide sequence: TGTGCCAGCAGCGGAGGTAGTAGCGGGAGGCCCTACGAGCAGTACTTC.

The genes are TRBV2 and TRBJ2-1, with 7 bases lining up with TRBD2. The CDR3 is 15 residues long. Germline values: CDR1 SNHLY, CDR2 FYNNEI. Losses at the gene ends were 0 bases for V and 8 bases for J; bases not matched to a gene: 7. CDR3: CASSEAGGPQDEQFF. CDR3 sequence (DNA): TGTGCCAGCAGTGAAGCGGGAGGGCCTCAGGATGAGCAGTTCTTC.

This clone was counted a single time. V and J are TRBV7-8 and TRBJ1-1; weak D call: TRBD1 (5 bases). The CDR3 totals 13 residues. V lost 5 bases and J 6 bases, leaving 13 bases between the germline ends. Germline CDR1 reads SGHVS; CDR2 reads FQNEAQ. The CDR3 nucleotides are TGTGCCAGCAGCCCTCGGGGACTTCCTGAAGCTTTCTTT. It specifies CASSPRGLPEAFF.